This T cell receptor (beta chain) was identified during a study of blood T cell repertoires in COVID-19. Turning to the study itself: Specimens from acute and convalescent COVID-19 originated in the United States, Italy and Spain. PBMCs, B-cell-depleted T cells, or T cells provided the cDNA or gDNA that made up the material.

Authors' methods: For nucleated cells, counts were estimated from reference gene primer amplification. Using immunoSEQ multiplex PCR, the repertoire was profiled, and TCRdb retains in-frame clones only, with some absent. That table is the source of V, J and clone size, and D and trimming were worked out from the DNA. The table shows under 100,000 clones, with approximately 88% occurring only once. This CDR3 is 12 amino acids long. Trimming took 8 bases from V and 12 from J; bases not matched to a gene: 13. Germline V gene data show CDR1 as SNHLY and CDR2 as FYNNEI. Seattle patients were enrolled during active infection and followed longitudinally.

The sequencing input was peripheral blood. The receptor was derived from a man in his fifties or sixties with COVID-19, enrolled during active disease. The V call is TRBV2, the J call TRBJ2-7; 7 bases match TRBD2. CDR3: CASRELAEGTYF. The CDR3 DNA is TGTGCCAGCCGGGAGCTAGCGGAGGGGACGTACTTC.